This T cell receptor (beta chain) was retrieved from a study of cytomegalovirus exposure and HLA in healthy donors. General study results and limits: TCR beta V- and J-gene trimming was later associated with a missense DCLRE1C variant. The analysis excluded some indistinguishable V segments, including TRBV6-2 and TRBV6-3. Prior analysis indicated that the majority of TCR beta V segments exhibited productivity approximately 87% or approximately 30% of the time. Some TCR beta chains (over 150 of them) were listed as cytomegalovirus-associated.

Primers: 60 Vbeta forward and 13 Jbeta reverse. TCRdb keeps only in-frame clones here, not all; method: immunoSEQ multiplex PCR. The sample consists of 110,000 to 150,000 clones, 60% to 80% of them appearing once. V lost 4 bases, J lost 5 bases, and 15 bases lay in between. This CDR3 is 16 amino acids long. CDR1 and CDR2 from the germline V gene are MNHEY and SVGAGI. This clone was counted only a few times. No antigen is known for it. This receptor was obtained from a male donor in good health and CMV-seronegative. The sequenced material came from PBMCs. The chain has TRBV6-5 and TRBJ1-6, with no clear D. The CDR3 loop reads CASSLGGTPNNSPLHF. In DNA form, the CDR3 reads TGTGCCAGCAGTTTGGGAGGAACCCCTAATAATTCACCCCTCCACTTT.